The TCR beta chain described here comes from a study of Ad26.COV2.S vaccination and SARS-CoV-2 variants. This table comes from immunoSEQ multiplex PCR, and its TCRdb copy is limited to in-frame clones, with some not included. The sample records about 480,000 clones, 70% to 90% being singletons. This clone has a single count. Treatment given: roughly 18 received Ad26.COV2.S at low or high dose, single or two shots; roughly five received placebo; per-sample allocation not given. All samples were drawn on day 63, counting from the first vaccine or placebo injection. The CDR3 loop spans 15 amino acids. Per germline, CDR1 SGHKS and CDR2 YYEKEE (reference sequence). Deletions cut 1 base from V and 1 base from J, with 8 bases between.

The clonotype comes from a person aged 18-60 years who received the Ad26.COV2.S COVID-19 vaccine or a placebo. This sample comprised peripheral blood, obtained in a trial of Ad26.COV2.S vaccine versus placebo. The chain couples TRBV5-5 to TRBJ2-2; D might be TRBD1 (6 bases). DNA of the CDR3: TGTGCCAGCAGCTTGCTACAGGGGAACACCGGGGAGCTGTTTTTT. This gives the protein CASSLLQGNTGELFF.